A single sample gave rise to the 13 T cell receptor beta chains below, sequenced in a study of TIL therapy for anti-PD-1-resistant metastatic lung cancer. Sequencing used immunoSEQ v3. Repertoires were generated with immunoSEQ multiplex PCR, while TCRdb's copy carries only in-frame clones and drops some. Of under 70,000 clones listed, around four fifths are singletons. Time point of the sample: pre-treatment sample, taken before nivolumab and TIL therapy. Sequences were derived from blood, sampled at baseline. All receptors derive from a person between 25 and 80 years old with non-small cell lung cancer.

This clone appeared once. This chain links TRBV5-1 with TRBJ2-5; no clear D gene. The V end was cut by 4 bases, the J end by 5 bases, with 24 bases between. The CDR3 has 17 amino acids. The germline CDR1 and CDR2 sequences are SGHRS and YFSETQ. CDR3 nucleotides: TGCGCCAGCAGCCTGGGTGGGGTGGGCCTCTGGCAGGAGACCCAGTACTTC. Residues: CASSLGGVGLWQETQYF.

On this clone: Other nucleotide sequences in the sample specify the same CDR3. The V and J genes are TRBV5-4 and TRBJ2-7; D gene unclear. Trimming pared 0 bases from V and 4 bases from J, leaving 8 bases between. In germline, CDR1 is SGHNT, CDR2 YYREEE (reference sequence). The CDR3 runs 13 residues. The CDR3 here is CASSLVGPYEQYF. Here the CDR3 DNA reads TGTGCCAGCAGCTTGGTCGGCCCGTACGAGCAGTACTTC.

The rearrangement uses TRBV4-3 and TRBJ1-3; the D is unclear. The length of the CDR3 is 16 residues. Per germline, CDR1 LGHNA and CDR2 YSLEER. V was cut by 2 bases and J by 0 bases, with 11 bases left in between. CDR3 loop: CASSQSNVGSGNTIYF. DNA of the CDR3: TGCGCCAGCAGCCAATCGAACGTGGGCTCTGGAAACACCATATATTTT.

This clone has more than one count but fewer than ten. This chain uses TRBV7-9 with TRBJ2-3; possible D gene TRBD2, 6 bases. The germline V gene encodes CDR1 SEHNR and CDR2 FQNEAQ (reference sequence). The CDR3 is 15 residues long. Trimming removed 5 bases from V and 1 base from J, with 13 bases in between. The CDR3 loop reads CASSLPGLRTDTQYF. The CDR3 bases are TGTGCCAGCAGCCTTCCGGGACTCCGCACAGATACGCAGTATTTT.

The chain joins TRBV19 to TRBJ2-7; 7 bases line up with TRBD1. Trimming removed 5 bases from V and 7 bases from J; junction bases left unmatched: 5. This CDR3 is 12 amino acids long. Germline V gene data show CDR1 as LNHDA and CDR2 as SQIVND (reference sequence). CDR3 sequence (DNA): TGTGCCAGTAGTGGGCCGACAGGGGAGCAGTACTTC. Translated: CASSGPTGEQYF. Full variable domain (remainder filled in from reference TRBV19 and TRBJ2-7): DGGITQSPKYLFRKEGQNVTLSCEQNLNHDAMYWYRQDPGQGLRLIYYSQIVNDFQKGDIAEGYSVSREKKESFPLTVTSAQKNPTAFYLCASSGPTGEQYFGPGTRLTVT.

The chain uses TRBV9 and TRBJ2-1; 12 nucleotides align to TRBD2. This CDR3 is built from 18 residues. Trimming removed 0 bases from V and 3 bases from J; junction bases left unmatched: 7. Germline CDR1 is SGDLS and CDR2 is YYNGEE. The CDR3, as DNA: TGTGCCAGCAGCGTAGAGTCTAGCGGGAGGGCCTTCTACAATGAGCAGTTCTTC. Its translation is CASSVESSGRAFYNEQFF.

The chain links TRBV6-1 to TRBJ1-5; D not certain. V shed 2 bases and J shed 9 bases, with 5 bases lying between them. This CDR3 comprises 11 residues. Germline loops: CDR1 MNHNS, CDR2 SASEGT. The CDR3 protein is CASSEYGPQHF. CDR3 nucleotide sequence: TGTGCCAGCAGTGAATATGGGCCCCAGCATTTT.

The chain recombines TRBV5-6 with TRBJ1-1, with D perhaps TRBD1 (5 bases). The V gene's germline CDR1 is SGHDT and CDR2 YYEEEE. CDR3 length: 16 amino acids. V was pared by 4 bases and J by 3 bases, with 19 bases between. Written as DNA, the CDR3 is TGTGCCAGCAGCGGGCTCCGGGACCTCCCTTACACTGAAGCTTTCTTT. Its protein is CASSGLRDLPYTEAFF.

The chain combines TRBV6-6 with TRBJ1-1, with 8 bases lining up with TRBD1. Germline-derived CDR1 and CDR2 are MNHNY and SVGAGI (reference sequence). This CDR3 has 13 amino acids. V lost 8 bases to trimming and J lost 6 bases; unmatched junction nucleotides: 8. The chain's CDR3 is CASGRTGSPEAFF. The CDR3 nucleotides are TGTGCCAGCGGGAGGACAGGGAGCCCTGAAGCTTTCTTT.

This chain uses TRBV7-2 with TRBJ2-1; D unclear. The CDR3 covers 16 residues. CDR1 is SGHTA, CDR2 FQGNSA, per germline. Trimming pared 2 bases from V and 4 bases from J, leaving 15 bases between. CDR3 residues: CASSLRSTTRYNEQFF. CDR3 bases: TGTGCCAGCAGCTTACGATCTACTACCCGATACAATGAGCAGTTCTTC.

The chain joins TRBV5-5 to TRBJ2-7; 8 bases align to TRBD1. J lost 7 bases, V lost 5 bases, and 8 bases had no gene match. The CDR3 is 13 residues long. Germline V gene data show CDR1 as SGHKS and CDR2 as YYEKEE (reference sequence). The CDR3 region has the DNA TGTGCCAGCAGGACGACAGGGGCGGGAGAGCAGTACTTC. Translated: CASRTTGAGEQYF.

V and J are TRBV9 and TRBJ2-1, with D perhaps matching TRBD1 or TRBD2 (5 bases each). The CDR3 consists of 14 residues. Germline V lookup: CDR1 SGDLS, CDR2 YYNGEE. The V end lost 4 bases, the J end lost 8 bases, and 16 bases lay between the germline ends. For the CDR3, the DNA is TGTGCCAGCAGCCGGGACCAACTAGGTCATGAGCAGTTCTTC. Translating gives CASSRDQLGHEQFF.

This clone has just a few counts. The chain links TRBV7-8 to TRBJ1-4; 8 bases map to TRBD1. With 5 bases clipped from V and 4 bases from J, the junction kept 3 bases outside the gene matches. The CDR3 is made up of 14 amino acids. CDR1 SGHVS and CDR2 FQNEAQ come from the germline V gene. CDR3 protein: CASSRGQGNEKLFF. The CDR3 region has the DNA TGTGCCAGCAGCCGAGGACAGGGTAATGAAAAACTGTTTTTT.